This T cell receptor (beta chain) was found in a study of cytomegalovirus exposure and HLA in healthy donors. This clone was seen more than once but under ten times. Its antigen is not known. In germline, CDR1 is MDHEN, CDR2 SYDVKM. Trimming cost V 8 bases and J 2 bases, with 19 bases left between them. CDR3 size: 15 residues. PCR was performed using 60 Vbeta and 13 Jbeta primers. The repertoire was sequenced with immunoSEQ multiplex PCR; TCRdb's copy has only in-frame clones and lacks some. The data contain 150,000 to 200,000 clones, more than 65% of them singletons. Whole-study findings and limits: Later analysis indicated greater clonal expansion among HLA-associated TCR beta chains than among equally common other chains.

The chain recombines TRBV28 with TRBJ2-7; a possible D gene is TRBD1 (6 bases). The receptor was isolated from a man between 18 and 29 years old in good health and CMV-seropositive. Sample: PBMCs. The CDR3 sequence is CASRRGSGEPYEQYF. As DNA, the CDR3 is TGTGCCAGCCGCCGGGGATCAGGGGAACCCTACGAGCAGTACTTC.